These T cell receptor beta chains were read from a single sample in a study of cytomegalovirus exposure and HLA in healthy donors. Assay: immunoSEQ multiplex PCR; the TCRdb copy retains only in-frame clones and omits some. The table includes 150,000 to 200,000 clones, less than 90% detected once. Sequenced input: PBMCs. These receptors all stem from a woman between 18 and 30 years old in good health and CMV-seronegative. CDR3s include the opening cysteine and the closing phenylalanine or tryptophan. A D gene is named only where the DNA matches it firmly. Part of the rows lack a size; the others show once, few, many or a class for expanded clones.

cdr3_aa cdr3_nt d_call clone_size j_call v_call
CASRVVEGTHEQYF TGTGCCAGCAGGGTAGTGGAGGGTACCCACGAGCAGTACTTC - - TRBJ2-7 TRBV6-1
CASSRGTGGNFYEQYF TGTGCCAGCAGCAGAGGGACAGGCGGAAATTTCTACGAGCAGTACTTC TRBD1 - TRBJ2-7 TRBV6-6
CASSQESRVGNTIYF TGTGCCAGCAGCCAAGAAAGCAGGGTTGGGAACACCATATATTTT - - TRBJ1-3 TRBV14
CASSDRLAGPSSQYF TGTGCCAGCAGCGACCGACTAGCGGGCCCTTCGTCGCAGTATTTT TRBD2 - TRBJ2-3 TRBV9
CATGQNTEAFF TGTGCCACCGGACAGAACACTGAAGCTTTCTTT - - TRBJ1-1 TRBV10-3
CASSLEGTGRNTEAFF TGCGCCAGCAGCTTGGAGGGAACAGGGAGGAACACTGAAGCTTTCTTT - - TRBJ1-1 TRBV5-1
CASSPLTGRETQYF TGCGCCAGCAGCCCGCTGACGGGAAGAGAGACCCAGTACTTC - - TRBJ2-5 TRBV5-1
CASSPPNGQAFYGYTF TGTGCCAGCTCACCACCTAATGGACAGGCGTTCTATGGCTACACCTTC TRBD1 - TRBJ1-2 TRBV18
CASSSKGRENRPGELFF TGTGCCAGTAGTTCCAAGGGGCGGGAGAACAGGCCCGGGGAGCTGTTTTTT TRBD2 once TRBJ2-2 TRBV19
CATSIRQVPSNEQFF TGTGCCACCAGCATACGACAGGTTCCGTCCAATGAGCAGTTCTTC - - TRBJ2-1 TRBV15
CSAERAFGEKLFF TGCAGCGCTGAGAGAGCCTTCGGGGAAAAACTGTTTTTT - - TRBJ1-4 TRBV29-1
CASSHRTYNEQFF TGCGCCAGCAGCCACAGAACCTACAATGAGCAGTTCTTC - once TRBJ2-1 TRBV4-3
CASRLQGIGSQYF TGTGCCAGCAGATTACAGGGAATCGGGTCGCAGTATTTT - - TRBJ2-3 TRBV7-8
CASSSRSRGHEQYF TGTGCCAGCAGCTCCCGGTCCAGGGGACACGAGCAGTACTTC - - TRBJ2-7 TRBV7-2